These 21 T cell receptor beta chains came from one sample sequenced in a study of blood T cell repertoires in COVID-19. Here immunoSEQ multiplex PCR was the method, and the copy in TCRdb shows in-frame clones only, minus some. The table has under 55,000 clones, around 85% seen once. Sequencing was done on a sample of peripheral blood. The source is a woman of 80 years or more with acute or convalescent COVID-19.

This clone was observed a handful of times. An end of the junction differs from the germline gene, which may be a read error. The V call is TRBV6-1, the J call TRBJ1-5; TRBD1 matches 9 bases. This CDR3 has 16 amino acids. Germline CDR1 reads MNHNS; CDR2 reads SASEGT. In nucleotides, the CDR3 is TGTGCCAGCAGGGAAGGGATGACAGGGGGTAATCAGCCCCAGCATTTT. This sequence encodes CASREGMTGGNQPQHF.

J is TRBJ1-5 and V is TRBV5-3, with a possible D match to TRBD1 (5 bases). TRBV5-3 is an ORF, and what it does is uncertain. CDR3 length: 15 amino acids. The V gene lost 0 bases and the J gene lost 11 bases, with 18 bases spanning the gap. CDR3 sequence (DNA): TGTGCCAGAAGCTTGGCGCGGGGCGTCCTCCCGTCCCAGCATTTT. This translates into CARSLARGVLPSQHF.

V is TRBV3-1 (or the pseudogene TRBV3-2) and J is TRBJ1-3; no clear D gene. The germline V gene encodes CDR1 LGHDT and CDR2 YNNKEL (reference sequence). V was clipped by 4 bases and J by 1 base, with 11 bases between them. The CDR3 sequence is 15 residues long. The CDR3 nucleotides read TGTGCCAGCAGCCGGGGAGTTAATTCTGGAAACACCATATATTTT. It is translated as CASSRGVNSGNTIYF.

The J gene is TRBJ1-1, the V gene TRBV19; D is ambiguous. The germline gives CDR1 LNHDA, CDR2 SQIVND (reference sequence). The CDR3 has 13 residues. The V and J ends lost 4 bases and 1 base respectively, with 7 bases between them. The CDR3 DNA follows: TGTGCCAGTAGTACTGCAGGGAACACTGAAGCTTTCTTT. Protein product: CASSTAGNTEAFF.

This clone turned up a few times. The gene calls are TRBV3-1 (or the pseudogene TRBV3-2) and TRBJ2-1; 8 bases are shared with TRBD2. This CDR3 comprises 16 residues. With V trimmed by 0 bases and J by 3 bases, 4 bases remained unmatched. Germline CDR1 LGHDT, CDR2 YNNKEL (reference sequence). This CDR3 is CASSQDRGGDYNEQFF. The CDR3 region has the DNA TGTGCCAGCAGCCAAGATCGGGGGGGCGACTACAATGAGCAGTTCTTC.

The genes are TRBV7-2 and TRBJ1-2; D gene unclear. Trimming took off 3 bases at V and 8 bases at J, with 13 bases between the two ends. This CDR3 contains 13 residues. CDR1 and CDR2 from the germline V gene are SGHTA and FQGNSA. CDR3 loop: CASSLGPQRGYTF. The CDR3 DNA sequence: TGTGCCAGCAGCTTGGGTCCCCAGCGGGGCTACACCTTC.

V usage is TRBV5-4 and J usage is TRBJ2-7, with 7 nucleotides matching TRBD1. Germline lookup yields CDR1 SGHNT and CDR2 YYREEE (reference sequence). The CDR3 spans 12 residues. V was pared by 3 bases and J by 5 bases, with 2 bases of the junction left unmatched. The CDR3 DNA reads TGTGCCAGCAGCTGGGACAGTAACGAGCAGTACTTC. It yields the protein CASSWDSNEQYF.

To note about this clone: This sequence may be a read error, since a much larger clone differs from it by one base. The chain's CDR3 is CASSGGHRGGSYEQYF. The DNA for the CDR3 is TGTGCCAGCAGTGGGGGGCACCGGGGGGGCTCCTACGAGCAGTACTTC. The chain is built from TRBV2 and TRBJ2-7; TRBD2 matches 8 bases. V gave up 4 bases and J gave up 0 bases; unmatched junction bases: 8. Per germline, CDR1 SNHLY and CDR2 FYNNEI. This CDR3 has 16 amino acids.

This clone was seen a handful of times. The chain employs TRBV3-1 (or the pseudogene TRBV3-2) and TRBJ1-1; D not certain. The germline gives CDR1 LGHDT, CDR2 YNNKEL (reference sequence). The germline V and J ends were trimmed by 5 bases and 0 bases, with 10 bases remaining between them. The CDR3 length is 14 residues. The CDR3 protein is CASSGSGMNTEAFF. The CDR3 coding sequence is TGTGCCAGCAGCGGGTCAGGCATGAACACTGAAGCTTTCTTT.

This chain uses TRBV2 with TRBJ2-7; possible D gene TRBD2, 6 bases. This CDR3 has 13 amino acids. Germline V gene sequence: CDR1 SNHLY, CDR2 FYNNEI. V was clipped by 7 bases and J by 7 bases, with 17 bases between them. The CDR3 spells CASKLGEVGEQYF. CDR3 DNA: TGTGCCAGCAAGCTGGGGGAGGTGGGAGAGCAGTACTTC. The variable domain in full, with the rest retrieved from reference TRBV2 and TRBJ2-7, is EPEVTQTPSHQVTQMGQEVILRCVPISNHLYFYWYRQILGQKVEFLVSFYNNEISEKSEIFDDQFSVERPDGSNFTLKIRSTKLEDSAMYFCASKLGEVGEQYFGPGTRLTVT.

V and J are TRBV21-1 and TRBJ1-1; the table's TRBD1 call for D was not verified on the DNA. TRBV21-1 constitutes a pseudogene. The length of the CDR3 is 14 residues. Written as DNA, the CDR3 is TGTGCCAGCAGCGAACCGGGACAGAACACTGAAGCTTTCTTT. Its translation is CASSEPGQNTEAFF.

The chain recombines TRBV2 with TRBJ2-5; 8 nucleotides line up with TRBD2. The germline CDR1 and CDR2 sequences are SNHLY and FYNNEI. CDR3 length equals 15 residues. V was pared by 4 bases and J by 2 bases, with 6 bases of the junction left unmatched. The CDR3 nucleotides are TGTGCCAGCAGTGCCGATGGACTAGCTCAAGAGACCCAGTACTTC. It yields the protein CASSADGLAQETQYF.

CDR3 amino acids: CASSSTAKYGYTF. The CDR3 region has the DNA TGTGCCAGCAGTTCGACAGCCAAGTATGGCTACACCTTC. The chain carries TRBV28 and TRBJ1-2; possibly TRBD1 for D (5 bases). Germline CDR1 MDHEN, CDR2 SYDVKM. With 4 bases removed from V and 5 bases from J, the gap between germline ends came to 11 bases. The CDR3 sequence is 13 residues long.

DNA of the CDR3: TGTGCCAGCAGCTACGACAGCGACTACGAGCAGTACTTC. It codes for CASSYDSDYEQYF. The chain links TRBV12-3 or TRBV12-4 to TRBJ2-7; possible D gene TRBD1, 5 bases. The CDR3 sequence is 13 residues long. V was shortened by 6 bases and J by 3 bases, with 12 bases between the two germline ends.

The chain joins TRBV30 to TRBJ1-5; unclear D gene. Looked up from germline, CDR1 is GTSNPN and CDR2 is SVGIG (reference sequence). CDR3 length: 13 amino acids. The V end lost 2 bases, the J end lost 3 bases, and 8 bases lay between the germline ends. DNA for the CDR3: TGTGCCTGGAGTACGGTTAACAATCAGCCCCAGCATTTT. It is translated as CAWSTVNNQPQHF.

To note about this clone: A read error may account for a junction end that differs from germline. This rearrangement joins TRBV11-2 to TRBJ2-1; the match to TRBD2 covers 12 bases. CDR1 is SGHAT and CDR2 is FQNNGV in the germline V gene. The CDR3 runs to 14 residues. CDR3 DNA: TGTGCCAGCAGCTTAGAACTAGCGGGAGGTATCACCATCTTC. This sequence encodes CASSLELAGGITIF.

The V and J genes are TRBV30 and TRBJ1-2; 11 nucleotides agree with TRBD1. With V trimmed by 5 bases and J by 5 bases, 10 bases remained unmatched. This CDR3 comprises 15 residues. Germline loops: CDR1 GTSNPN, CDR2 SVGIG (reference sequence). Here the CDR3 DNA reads TGTGCCTGGTTGCCTTACGGGACAGGGGGTTATGGCTACACCTTC. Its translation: CAWLPYGTGGYGYTF.

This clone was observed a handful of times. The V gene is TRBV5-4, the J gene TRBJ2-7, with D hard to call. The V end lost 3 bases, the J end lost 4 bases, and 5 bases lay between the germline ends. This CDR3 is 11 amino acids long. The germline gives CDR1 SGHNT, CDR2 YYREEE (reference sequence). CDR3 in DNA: TGTGCCAGCAGCTCGCGGTACGAGCAGTACTTC. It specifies CASSSRYEQYF. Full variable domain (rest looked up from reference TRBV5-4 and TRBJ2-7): ETGVTQSPTHLIKTRGQQVTLRCSSQSGHNTVSWYQQALGQGPQFIFQYYREEENGRGNFPPRFSGLQFPNYSSELNVNALELDDSALYLCASSSRYEQYFGPGTRLTVT.

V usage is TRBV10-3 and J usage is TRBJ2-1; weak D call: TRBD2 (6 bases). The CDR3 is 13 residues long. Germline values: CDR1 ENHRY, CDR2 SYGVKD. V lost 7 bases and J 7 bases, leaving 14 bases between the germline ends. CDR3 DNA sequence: TGTGCCATCAACAGCGGAGGGGTGAATGAGCAGTTCTTC. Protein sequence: CAINSGGVNEQFF.

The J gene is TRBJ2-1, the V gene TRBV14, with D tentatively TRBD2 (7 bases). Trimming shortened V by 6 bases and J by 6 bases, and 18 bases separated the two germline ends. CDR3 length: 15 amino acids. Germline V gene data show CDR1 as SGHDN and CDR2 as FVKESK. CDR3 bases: TGTGCCAGCAGGCCCGCGGGGGCCGGTGTCAATGAGCAGTTCTTC. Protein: CASRPAGAGVNEQFF.

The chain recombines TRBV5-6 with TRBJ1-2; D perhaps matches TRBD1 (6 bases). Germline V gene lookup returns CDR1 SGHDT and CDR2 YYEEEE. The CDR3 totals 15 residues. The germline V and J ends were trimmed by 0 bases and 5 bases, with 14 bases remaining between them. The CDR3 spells CASSLVKGRGYGYTF. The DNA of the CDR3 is TGTGCCAGCAGCTTGGTAAAGGGCAGGGGATATGGCTACACCTTC.